Sequencing of this TCR beta chain was carried out in a study of blood T cell repertoires in COVID-19. Study summary: Samples came from the United States, Italy and Spain, spanning acute and convalescent COVID-19.

TCRdb's copy holds only in-frame clones and misses some; the assay was immunoSEQ multiplex PCR. This sample carries 150,000 to 200,000 clones, 75% to 85% of them seen once, and the ten largest clones take about 3.7%. This clone came up once. Participants were placed into cohorts based on the clinical history they reported. Recovered status applied to Cohort 3 donors who had two consecutive negative PCRs. It also applied to those with clearance or with symptom resolution. Trimming at V came to 4 bases and at J to 3 bases, leaving 10 bases not matched to a gene. Germline CDR1 reads KGHDR; CDR2 reads SFDVKD. The CDR3 sequence is 16 residues long.

The sequenced sample consisted of PBMCs or T cells enriched from blood (not recorded which). The chain carries TRBV24-1 and TRBJ2-7; TRBD1 agrees at 8 bases. This sequence originates from a woman aged 55-70 years who had recovered from COVID-19. The DNA of the CDR3 is TGTGCCACCAGTGAGGGAACCGGGACAGGTCGCTACGAGCAGTACTTC. Translation gives CATSEGTGTGRYEQYF.